The entry below gives a single T cell receptor (beta chain) sequence along with its context. Antigen specificity is unknown. Reverse transcribing all isolated RNA meant expressed TCRB transcripts were sequenced. The table came from immunoSEQ multiplex PCR; TCRdb's copy has only in-frame clones and leaves some out. The profile shows around 130,000 clones, less than 20% of them singletons. By way of CD45RO/CCR7/CD25/CD127/CD95/CD27, the CD4+ regulatory, stem cell-like memory, central memory and naive cells were sorted. Germline CDR1 reads LGHNA; CDR2 reads YSLEER. Trimming took 1 base from V and 0 from J, leaving 9 bases between them. The CDR3 sequence is 15 residues long. This specimen comes from a study of beta chain features in type 1 diabetes. Study at large: Examination spanned 100 million to 130 million sorted cells from all samples.

Study-wide findings and caveats: Type 1 diabetes patients had moderately but significantly shorter TCRB CDR3s in all four CD4+ subsets. Type 1 diabetes patients showed fewer insertions and more deletions at VDJ junctions.

The specimen sequenced was central memory CD4+ T cells from blood. The TCR was taken from a man aged 25 to 40 with type 1 diabetes. The chain uses TRBV4-3 and TRBJ1-1, with D tentatively TRBD1 (5 bases). The CDR3 reads CASSQGQLMNTEAFF. The CDR3 DNA reads TGCGCCAGCAGCCAAGGACAGTTGATGAACACTGAAGCTTTCTTT.